The 32 T cell receptor beta chains presented below share a single source sample, sequenced in a study of CD8 T cells in Susac syndrome. Reverse transcription of about 0.5 to 1 ug RNA used random hexamers. MiXCR, applied by TCRdb to the immunoSEQ multiplex PCR reads, yields one record per CDR3 protein. The sample lists 200,000 or so distinct CDR3 sequences; approximately 95% were seen once. The sequenced material came from CD4+ T cells from PBMCs. All receptors derive from a human donor with Susac syndrome.

The chain joins TRBV19 to TRBJ2-1; 7 nucleotides agree with TRBD2. CDR1 is LNHDA, CDR2 SQIVND, per germline (reference sequence). CDR3 length: 16 amino acids. The ends lost 5 bases at V and 3 bases at J; junction bases unmatched: 10. This chain's CDR3 is CASSPGWGGDYNEQFF. DNA for the CDR3: TGTGCCAGTAGTCCTGGTTGGGGGGGGGACTACAATGAGCAGTTCTTC.

V is TRBV20-1 and J is TRBJ1-2; the D is unclear. The CDR3 totals 11 residues. Germline V lookup: CDR1 DFQATT, CDR2 SNEGSKA (reference sequence). The ends were cut back, 3 bases at V and 6 bases at J, with 8 bases in the middle. CDR3 region: CSASYVNGYTF. The DNA of the CDR3 is TGCAGTGCTAGCTACGTGAATGGCTACACCTTC.

V is TRBV29-1 and J is TRBJ2-3; 11 bases align to TRBD1. Germline V gene data show CDR1 as SQVTM and CDR2 as ANQGSEA. After removal of 2 bases from V and 0 bases from J, the junction contained 1 base not matched to a gene. This CDR3 comprises 15 residues. CDR3 region: CSVERTGGSTDTQYF. Written as DNA, the CDR3 is TGCAGCGTTGAAAGGACAGGGGGCAGCACAGATACGCAGTATTTT.

The chain has TRBV18 and TRBJ2-1, with D possibly being TRBD1 or TRBD2 (5 bases each). Germline V gene sequence: CDR1 KGHSH, CDR2 LQKENI. This CDR3 is built from 14 residues. Trimming stripped 9 bases from V and 5 bases from J, with 17 bases between. Written as DNA, the CDR3 is TGTGCCAGTGGGACGGCCCGAGCCAACAATGAGCAGTTCTTC. Translating it yields CASGTARANNEQFF.

V and J are TRBV20-1 and TRBJ2-1; 7 nucleotides align to TRBD1. This CDR3 spans 16 amino acids. V was pared by 0 bases and J by 4 bases, with 9 bases of the junction left unmatched. CDR1 is DFQATT and CDR2 is SNEGSKA in the germline V gene (reference sequence). The CDR3, as DNA: TGCAGTGCTAGAGATCGACAGGGTTGGGCTTACAATGAGCAGTTCTTC. Its translation: CSARDRQGWAYNEQFF.

This clonotype has a handful of counts. V usage is TRBV20-1 and J usage is TRBJ2-3; TRBD2 matches 11 bases. Germline V gene data show CDR1 as DFQATT and CDR2 as SNEGSKA (reference sequence). This CDR3 is built from 14 residues. J was trimmed by 0 bases and V by 6 bases; bases with no gene match: 2. The CDR3 DNA follows: TGCAGTGCGCGACTAGCGGGGAGCACAGATACGCAGTATTTT. Amino acids: CSARLAGSTDTQYF.

The CDR3 region is CASSQSELPSGKLFF. In DNA form, the CDR3 reads TGTGCCAGCAGCCAATCGGAGCTTCCCTCGGGAAAACTGTTTTTT. This chain uses TRBV16 with TRBJ1-4; D is unresolved. V lost 0 bases and J lost 10, with 15 bases in between. The CDR3 covers 15 residues. Germline loops: CDR1 KGHSY, CDR2 FQNENV.

This clonotype was detected once. The chain links TRBV19 to TRBJ1-6; D unclear. V was shortened by 5 bases and J by 6 bases, with 14 bases between the two germline ends. The CDR3 is 15 amino acids. Germline V gene data show CDR1 as LNHDA and CDR2 as SQIVND (reference sequence). CDR3 in DNA: TGTGCCAGTAGTTATTTTCGGGCAGCTAATTCACCCCTCCACTTT. This gives the protein CASSYFRAANSPLHF.

The chain recombines TRBV12-3 or TRBV12-4 with TRBJ2-3; D is unclear. The CDR3 is 14 amino acids. V was trimmed by 4 bases and J by 6 bases, leaving 14 bases between them. CDR3 nucleotide sequence: TGTGCCAGCAGTTCGGGCCAATCAACGGATACGCAGTATTTT. It encodes CASSSGQSTDTQYF.

V gene TRBV6-2 or TRBV6-3 combines with J gene TRBJ1-5, with TRBD1 identical over 8 bases. The V segment lost 5 bases and the J segment 2 bases; nucleotides outside the gene matches: 5. Germline CDR1 MNHEY, CDR2 SVGEGT. The CDR3 has 15 residues. The CDR3, as DNA: TGTGCCAGCAGTGACCGGGGACAGGGCAATCAGCCCCAGCATTTT. Protein sequence: CASSDRGQGNQPQHF.

This clonotype was detected once. The chain combines TRBV6-4 with TRBJ1-1; no clear D. This CDR3 contains 15 residues. With 5 bases removed from V and 4 bases from J, the gap between germline ends came to 17 bases. Germline-derived CDR1 and CDR2 are MRHNA and SNTAGT. CDR3 amino acids: CASSPAAGWVTEAFF. The CDR3 nucleotides read TGTGCCAGCAGTCCAGCAGCGGGATGGGTCACTGAAGCTTTCTTT.

The J gene is TRBJ2-5, the V gene TRBV10-3; 15 bases agree with TRBD2. With V trimmed by 6 bases and J by 2 bases, 4 bases remained unmatched. This CDR3 contains 16 residues. CDR1 is ENHRY, CDR2 SYGVKD, per germline. CDR3 in DNA: TGTGCCATCAGCCGAGGACTAGCGGGGGGGCAAGAGACCCAGTACTTC. Residues: CAISRGLAGGQETQYF.

The chain has TRBV4-1 and TRBJ1-1; D is ambiguous. This CDR3 has 15 residues. Germline V gene lookup returns CDR1 MGHRA and CDR2 YSYEKL. The V end was cut by 3 bases, the J end by 0 bases, with 11 bases between. The CDR3 nucleotides are TGCGCCAGCAGCCACAGAGGAATCATGAACACTGAAGCTTTCTTT. Its translation: CASSHRGIMNTEAFF.

This clonotype is a singleton in its sample. The rearrangement joins TRBV20-1 to TRBJ1-1, with D hard to call. The germline V and J ends were trimmed by 6 bases and 3 bases, with 14 bases remaining between them. The CDR3 totals 13 residues. Germline V gene sequence: CDR1 DFQATT, CDR2 SNEGSKA (reference sequence). The CDR3 here is CSALRGWYTEAFF. CDR3 sequence (DNA): TGCAGTGCCCTGAGAGGGTGGTACACTGAAGCTTTCTTT.

The chain combines TRBV20-1 with TRBJ2-1; D is possibly TRBD1 (6 bases). The germline V gene has CDR1 DFQATT and CDR2 SNEGSKA (reference sequence). The CDR3 has 13 amino acids. V shed 0 bases and J shed 4 bases, with 7 bases lying between them. CDR3 nucleotide sequence: TGCAGTGCTAGAGACAGGGGTTACAATGAGCAGTTCTTC. This gives the protein CSARDRGYNEQFF.

The rearrangement joins TRBV30 to TRBJ2-5; maybe TRBD1 (5 bases). This CDR3 contains 13 residues. Germline V gene data show CDR1 as GTSNPN and CDR2 as SVGIG (reference sequence). V was pared by 0 bases and J by 4 bases, with 9 bases between. This CDR3 reads CAWSVSGRETQYF. The CDR3 bases are TGTGCCTGGAGTGTTTCAGGGCGAGAGACCCAGTACTTC.

The rearrangement uses TRBV30 and TRBJ2-5; D is unclear. The CDR3 has 12 amino acids. With 2 bases removed from V and 5 bases from J, the gap between germline ends came to 9 bases. Germline lookup yields CDR1 GTSNPN and CDR2 SVGIG (reference sequence). CDR3 protein: CAWSLYSETQYF. The CDR3 DNA reads TGTGCCTGGAGTCTCTACTCCGAGACCCAGTACTTC.

This clonotype was seen once. The chain couples TRBV9 to TRBJ2-5; no definite D call. V lost 1 base, J lost 0 bases, and 19 bases lay in between. CDR1 and CDR2 from the germline V gene are SGDLS and YYNGEE. This CDR3 is built from 18 residues. CDR3: CASSVSIVSSAHQETQYF. CDR3 coding DNA: TGTGCCAGCAGCGTATCCATCGTTAGTTCGGCCCACCAAGAGACCCAGTACTTC.

This clonotype was observed a single time. V and J are TRBV9 and TRBJ2-3; unclear D gene. CDR1 is SGDLS, CDR2 YYNGEE, per germline. The CDR3 spans 13 residues. V shed 0 bases and J shed 5 bases, with 7 bases lying between them. Here the CDR3 DNA reads TGTGCCAGCAGCGTAGGAACGGTAGATACGCAGTATTTT. Translation gives CASSVGTVDTQYF.

The chain combines TRBV9 with TRBJ2-4, with 11 nucleotides matching TRBD2. The CDR3 is 19 amino acids. Per germline, CDR1 SGDLS and CDR2 YYNGEE. The V and J ends lost 4 bases and 2 bases, in that order; junction bases with no gene match: 14. CDR3 in amino acids: CASSPPGLSGGGTKNIQYF. The DNA of the CDR3 is TGTGCCAGCAGCCCCCCGGGCCTTAGCGGGGGGGGGACCAAAAACATTCAGTACTTC. Full variable domain (rest looked up from reference TRBV9 and TRBJ2-4): DSGVTQTPKHLITATGQRVTLRCSPRSGDLSVYWYQQSLDQGLQFLIQYYNGEERAKGNILERFSAQQFPDLHSELNLSSLELGDSALYFCASSPPGLSGGGTKNIQYFGAGTRLSVL.

This CDR3 reads CSASGRASTDTQYF. CDR3 nucleotide sequence: TGCAGTGCTAGCGGGCGGGCTAGCACAGATACGCAGTATTTT. The genes are TRBV20-1 and TRBJ2-3; tentative D call: TRBD2 (5 bases). With 3 bases removed from V and 0 bases from J, the gap between germline ends came to 10 bases. The CDR3 has 14 residues. Per the germline V gene, CDR1 is DFQATT and CDR2 is SNEGSKA (reference sequence).

This chain uses TRBV5-1 with TRBJ2-7; D may be TRBD1 (6 bases). This CDR3 contains 14 residues. V dropped 1 base and J dropped 6 bases, with 14 bases sitting between them. The V gene's germline CDR1 is SGHRS and CDR2 YFSETQ. CDR3 in DNA: TGCGCCAGCAGCTTGCCAGGGGAATCACCCGAGCAGTACTTC. It encodes CASSLPGESPEQYF.

Points on this clonotype: The junction departs from germline at one end; a sequencing error may be responsible. The V gene is TRBV7-9, the J gene TRBJ2-3, with D perhaps matching TRBD2 (6 bases). The CDR3 spans 14 residues. The germline gives CDR1 SEHNR, CDR2 FQNEAQ (reference sequence). The CDR3 region is CASSIAASTDTQYF. The CDR3 DNA is TGTGCCAGCAGCATAGCGGCTAGCACAGATACGCAGTATTTT.

The rearrangement links TRBV12-3 or TRBV12-4 to TRBJ2-5; a possible D gene is TRBD2 (7 bases). V lost 3 bases and J 9 bases, leaving 20 bases between the germline ends. The CDR3 length is 15 residues. The CDR3 region is CASSFMGGGPRAQYF. The CDR3 DNA follows: TGTGCCAGCAGTTTCATGGGCGGGGGCCCTCGGGCCCAGTACTTC.

The chain links TRBV19 to TRBJ2-5, with TRBD2 matching 12 bases. V trimming: 5 bases; J trimming: 0 bases; junction bases outside the gene matches: 7. CDR1 and CDR2 (germline): LNHDA, SQIVND (reference sequence). The CDR3 covers 17 residues. CDR3 in amino acids: CASSSTGTSGYQETQYF. The CDR3 bases are TGTGCCAGTAGTTCCACCGGGACTAGCGGGTACCAAGAGACCCAGTACTTC.

The CDR3 loop is CAISQGSKAEAFF. CDR3 coding DNA: TGTGCCATCAGTCAGGGGTCTAAAGCTGAAGCTTTCTTT. This chain links TRBV10-3 with TRBJ1-1; weak D call: TRBD1 (6 bases). The CDR3 totals 13 residues. V lost 5 bases to trimming and J lost 6 bases, with 13 bases between them. Germline-derived CDR1 and CDR2 are ENHRY and SYGVKD.

J is TRBJ1-5 and V is TRBV4-2; 8 nucleotides agree with TRBD1. Germline trimming cut 0 bases from V and 6 bases from J; bases unmatched to any gene: 1. CDR1 and CDR2 from the germline V gene are LGHNA and YNFKEQ. This CDR3 comprises 14 residues. The CDR3 region has the DNA TGTGCCAGCAGCCAAGACAGGGGGCCTCAGCCCCAGCATTTT. It translates to CASSQDRGPQPQHF.

V usage is TRBV7-2 and J usage is TRBJ1-2, with D possibly being TRBD1 (6 bases). Germline V CDR1 and CDR2: SGHTA, FQGNSA. This CDR3 has 15 amino acids. The ends were cut back, 7 bases at V and 4 bases at J, with 19 bases in the middle. The CDR3 DNA reads as TGTGCCAGCATGGGGGCCTTACATCCCGCCTATGGCTACACCTTC. This translates into CASMGALHPAYGYTF.

The V gene is TRBV12-3 or TRBV12-4, the J gene TRBJ1-4; weak D call: TRBD1 (6 bases). V was trimmed by 5 bases and J by 5 bases, leaving 12 bases between them. CDR3 length: 14 residues. The DNA of the CDR3 is TGTGCCAGCAGTCGAGGACAGCCCAATGAAAAACTGTTTTTT. Protein sequence: CASSRGQPNEKLFF.

The chain employs TRBV10-3 and TRBJ1-1; D not certain. Germline V CDR1 and CDR2: ENHRY, SYGVKD. Trimming left V 7 bases short and J 3 bases short, with 12 bases between. CDR3 length: 13 residues. This CDR3 is CAIKEEVDTEAFF. The CDR3 DNA reads as TGTGCCATCAAGGAGGAGGTGGACACTGAAGCTTTCTTT.

The chain carries TRBV30 and TRBJ1-3, with a weak D call TRBD1 (6 bases). The CDR3 has 15 residues. Germline CDR1 is GTSNPN and CDR2 is SVGIG (reference sequence). V lost 5 bases, J lost 0 bases, and 14 bases lay in between. The CDR3 DNA sequence: TGTGCCTGGGCCAGGGGCTCGAACTCTGGAAACACCATATATTTT. Protein product: CAWARGSNSGNTIYF.

The rearrangement links TRBV29-1 to TRBJ2-5; TRBD2 might be the D (5 bases). V gave up 8 bases and J gave up 4 bases, with 17 bases separating them. This CDR3 has 13 amino acids. The germline CDR1 and CDR2 sequences are SQVTM and ANQGSEA. DNA for the CDR3: TGCAGCCTAGGTCCGGGGATTTTAGAGACCCAGTACTTC. Amino acids: CSLGPGILETQYF.